The TCR beta chain under discussion was sequenced for a study of T-cell memory formation after mild COVID-19. Across the whole study: Largely donor-specific TCR clusters were found. General observations from the study: Whether day 37 second-wave clones are SARS-CoV-2-specific was not confirmed.

Concerning this clonotype: The antigen remains unidentified.

Amplification by 5'RACE using constant-segment primers produced TCR alpha and TCR beta cDNA libraries that carried sample barcodes and UMIs. TCRdb re-called the 5' RACE reads with MiXCR, one entry per CDR3 protein. Altogether about 400,000 distinct CDR3 sequences are present, under 25% being singletons, with the ten largest covering roughly 13%. CDR3 length: 17 residues. V lost 8 bases, J lost 1 base, and 24 bases lay in between. From germline, CDR1 is MNHGY and CDR2 SVAAGI. This sequence joins TRBV6-9 and TRBJ2-7; D remains ambiguous. The clonotype was recovered from an adult woman who had mild COVID-19 (a few samples of this study predate the infection). Cell type and time point are not known. Sample: PBMCs or a T cell subset sorted from them (not recorded which). CDR3 coding DNA: TGTGCCAGCCCCTCTCCGCAGACCCTCTATTCGTCCTACGAGCAGTACTTC. Its translation is CASPSPQTLYSSYEQYF.